The 29 T cell receptor beta chains in this list originate from one sample, sequenced in a study of beta chain features in type 1 diabetes. The study reverse transcribed the entire isolated RNA, so it sequenced expressed TCRB transcripts. TCRdb keeps only in-frame clones here, not all; method: immunoSEQ multiplex PCR. Of under 90,000 clones listed, around a third are singletons. The sample comprised stem cell memory CD4+ T cells from blood. These receptors all stem from a young woman in good health.

This clone was detected only a few times. The rearrangement joins TRBV7-9 to TRBJ2-2; 8 nucleotides align to TRBD1. The length of the CDR3 is 15 residues. After removal of 5 bases from V and 5 bases from J, the junction contained 7 bases not matched to a gene. CDR1 is SEHNR and CDR2 is FQNEAQ in the germline V gene (reference sequence). The CDR3 sequence: CASSQGQGGTGELFF. CDR3 DNA: TGTGCCAGCAGCCAAGGACAGGGTGGGACCGGGGAGCTGTTTTTT.

This clone appeared a few times. The chain joins TRBV27 to TRBJ2-7; 11 bases align to TRBD1. The ends lost 6 bases at V and 2 bases at J; junction bases unmatched: 9. CDR1 is MNHEY and CDR2 is SMNVEV in the germline V gene (reference sequence). The CDR3 is 16 amino acids. CDR3 bases: TGTGCCAGCAGAACCATTGTGGGACAGGGGGCCTACGAGCAGTACTTC. Residues: CASRTIVGQGAYEQYF.

The chain uses TRBV19 and TRBJ2-2, with 15 bases lining up with TRBD2. The CDR3 totals 18 residues. V lost 6 bases, J lost 3 bases, and 8 bases stayed unmatched. CDR1 and CDR2 (germline): LNHDA, SQIVND (reference sequence). The CDR3 nucleotides are TGTGCCAGTAGAGGAAAGGGACTAGCGGGGGGCTACACCGGGGAGCTGTTTTTT. As protein: CASRGKGLAGGYTGELFF.

V usage is TRBV18 and J usage is TRBJ1-2; the D is unclear. Trimming took off 1 base at V and 4 bases at J, with 10 bases between the two ends. The CDR3 contains 14 residues. Germline CDR1 and CDR2: KGHSH and LQKENI. The CDR3 nucleotides read TGTGCCAGCTCACCACGTCAGGAATCCTATGGCTACACCTTC. This encodes CASSPRQESYGYTF.

The chain links TRBV5-8 to TRBJ1-5, with unresolved D. Germline CDR1 and CDR2: SGHTS and YDEGEE. With 1 base removed from V and 0 bases from J, the gap between germline ends came to 8 bases. The CDR3 loop spans 15 amino acids. CDR3 nucleotide sequence: TGTGCCAGCAGCTTGTTGGGGAGTAGCAATCAGCCCCAGCATTTT. This codes for CASSLLGSSNQPQHF.

The gene calls are TRBV2 and TRBJ2-2; TRBD2 agrees at 7 bases. The junction had 5 bases not matched to a gene; V was cut back by 8 bases and J by 5 bases. The CDR3 runs to 13 residues. CDR1 and CDR2 from the germline V gene are SNHLY and FYNNEI. Here the CDR3 reads CASWVGGTGELFF. CDR3 bases: TGTGCCAGCTGGGTCGGGGGGACCGGGGAGCTGTTTTTT.

This clone was seen more than once but under ten times. The chain combines TRBV19 with TRBJ1-1; D is ambiguous. The CDR3 consists of 14 residues. V shed 5 bases and J shed 1 base, with 11 bases lying between them. The V gene's germline CDR1 is LNHDA and CDR2 SQIVND (reference sequence). CDR3 loop: CASSVTSANTEAFF. CDR3 nucleotides: TGTGCCAGTAGTGTGACATCGGCGAACACTGAAGCTTTCTTT. Combining the CDR3 with reference TRBV19 and TRBJ1-1 gives the whole variable domain DGGITQSPKYLFRKEGQNVTLSCEQNLNHDAMYWYRQDPGQGLRLIYYSQIVNDFQKGDIAEGYSVSREKKESFPLTVTSAQKNPTAFYLCASSVTSANTEAFFGQGTRLTVV.

This chain links TRBV6-1 with TRBJ1-2; D is perhaps TRBD1 (6 bases). There are 13 residues in the CDR3. The V gene's germline CDR1 is MNHNS and CDR2 SASEGT. V was pared by 4 bases and J by 6 bases, with 12 bases between. The CDR3 nucleotides are TGTGCCAGCAGTGCCGGACAGAAGGATGGCTACACCTTC. Translation: CASSAGQKDGYTF.

This chain links TRBV6-6 with TRBJ2-3, with a possible D match to TRBD2 (6 bases). Trimming shortened V by 8 bases and J by 4 bases, and 16 bases separated the two germline ends. In germline, CDR1 is MNHNY, CDR2 SVGAGI (reference sequence). The CDR3 covers 14 residues. The CDR3 protein is CASGLRDSSDTQYF. CDR3 DNA: TGTGCCAGCGGCCTAAGGGACTCGTCAGATACGCAGTATTTT.

V usage is TRBV7-9 and J usage is TRBJ1-6; D ambiguous. Germline V gene lookup returns CDR1 SEHNR and CDR2 FQNEAQ (reference sequence). CDR3 length: 12 residues. V was trimmed by 5 bases and J by 12 bases, leaving 11 bases between them. CDR3: CASSPGPIPLHF. Here the CDR3 DNA reads TGTGCCAGCAGCCCGGGTCCCATACCCCTCCACTTT.

The V and J genes are TRBV7-2 and TRBJ2-5, with D unclear. Germline lookup yields CDR1 SGHTA and CDR2 FQGNSA. CDR3 length equals 11 residues. Trimming removed 3 bases at V and 5 bases at J, with 4 bases between. CDR3: CASSFGETQYF. CDR3 nucleotide sequence: TGTGCCAGCAGCTTCGGGGAGACCCAGTACTTC.

There are a few counts of this clone. V and J are TRBV7-9 and TRBJ1-1, with TRBD1 matching over 7 bases. Germline V gene data show CDR1 as SEHNR and CDR2 as FQNEAQ (reference sequence). The CDR3 is made up of 14 amino acids. V was pared by 5 bases and J by 7 bases, with 10 bases of the junction left unmatched. CDR3 in amino acids: CASSISTGLDEAFF. DNA of the CDR3: TGTGCCAGCAGCATTTCGACAGGGTTGGATGAAGCTTTCTTT.

The chain joins TRBV11-3 to TRBJ2-7; a weak D match, TRBD2 (6 bases). Germline values: CDR1 SGHNT, CDR2 YENEEA. The CDR3 runs 14 residues. Trimming removed 1 base at V and 2 bases at J, with 9 bases between. CDR3 in amino acids: CASSLVREAYEQYF. As DNA, the CDR3 is TGTGCCAGCAGCTTAGTGCGGGAAGCCTACGAGCAGTACTTC. Based on the CDR3 plus reference TRBV11-3 and TRBJ2-7, the full variable domain is EAGVVQSPRYKIIEKKQPVAFWCNPISGHNTLYWYLQNLGQGPELLIRYENEEAVDDSQLPKDRFSAERLKGVDSTLKIQPAELGDSAVYLCASSLVREAYEQYFGPGTRLTVT.

The chain joins TRBV6-1 to TRBJ1-2, with 7 nucleotides matching TRBD1. The ends lost 2 bases at V and 5 bases at J; junction bases unmatched: 14. This CDR3 region has 17 residues. Per germline, CDR1 MNHNS and CDR2 SASEGT. Here the CDR3 DNA reads TGTGCCAGCAGTGAATCAATCCAGACAGGGACCATGTATGGCTACACCTTC. It yields the protein CASSESIQTGTMYGYTF.

This clone showed up just a few times. The V and J genes are TRBV5-1 and TRBJ1-5, with D possibly matching TRBD1 (5 bases). The V gene's germline CDR1 is SGHRS and CDR2 YFSETQ. CDR3 length equals 15 residues. V lost 4 bases and J lost 4, with 15 bases in between. CDR3 sequence reads: CASSLGTSGNQPQHF. In DNA, the CDR3 is TGCGCCAGCAGCCTTGGGACTTCGGGGAATCAGCCCCAGCATTTT.

V is TRBV5-1 and J is TRBJ2-7; TRBD1 matches at 9 bases. V lost 4 bases, J lost 1 base, and 6 bases stayed unmatched. Germline CDR1 SGHRS, CDR2 YFSETQ. The CDR3 is 15 amino acids. CDR3 amino acids: CASSPGTGRSYEQYF. CDR3 bases: TGCGCCAGCAGCCCTGGGACAGGGAGGTCCTACGAGCAGTACTTC.

This chain uses TRBV27 with TRBJ2-3; 10 bases map to TRBD2. In germline, CDR1 is MNHEY, CDR2 SMNVEV (reference sequence). This CDR3 contains 20 residues. With V trimmed by 5 bases and J by 0 bases, 17 bases remained unmatched. Written as DNA, the CDR3 is TGTGCCAGCAGTCCACAGCGGGAGGGTCAATCTCCCTCTAGCACAGATACGCAGTATTTT. Translated, it gives CASSPQREGQSPSSTDTQYF.

The CDR3 sequence is CASNFRRGGVETQYF. Written as DNA, the CDR3 is TGTGCCAGCAACTTTCGACGGGGAGGGGTGGAGACCCAGTACTTC. The chain uses TRBV5-6 and TRBJ2-5; 7 bases agree with TRBD2. This CDR3 has 15 residues. Trimming took 6 bases from V and 5 from J; bases not matched to a gene: 13. Looked up from germline, CDR1 is SGHDT and CDR2 is YYEEEE.

The CDR3 coding sequence is TGTGCCAGCAGTGAGCGGGGGGCCGCAGATACGCAGTATTTT. Its protein product is CASSERGAADTQYF. This chain joins TRBV6-1 and TRBJ2-3; 8 bases fit TRBD2. Germline V lookup: CDR1 MNHNS, CDR2 SASEGT. V was pared by 3 bases and J by 4 bases, with 3 bases of the junction left unmatched. The CDR3 has 14 amino acids.

V is TRBV9 and J is TRBJ2-3; D remains unclear. Germline V gene sequence: CDR1 SGDLS, CDR2 YYNGEE. Trimming cost V 0 bases and J 1 base, with 12 bases left between them. The CDR3 spans 16 residues. The CDR3 reads CASSVGLERRTDTQYF. Written as DNA, the CDR3 is TGTGCCAGCAGCGTAGGATTGGAGCGCCGCACAGATACGCAGTATTTT.

The gene calls are TRBV7-9 and TRBJ1-1, with D possibly matching TRBD1 (6 bases). The CDR3 consists of 15 residues. The germline V and J ends were trimmed by 2 bases and 8 bases, with 18 bases remaining between them. CDR1 and CDR2 from the germline V gene are SEHNR and FQNEAQ (reference sequence). The CDR3 is CASSLQGSMNGEAFF. In DNA, the CDR3 is TGTGCCAGCAGCTTACAGGGGTCCATGAACGGAGAAGCTTTCTTT. The full variable domain, with the rest looked up from reference TRBV7-9 and TRBJ1-1, is DTGVSQNPRHKITKRGQNVTFRCDPISEHNRLYWYRQTLGQGPEFLTYFQNEAQLEKSRLLSDRFSAERPKGSFSTLEIQRTEQGDSAMYLCASSLQGSMNGEAFFGQGTRLTVV.

The V gene is TRBV7-6, the J gene TRBJ1-1; a possible D gene is TRBD1 (5 bases). This CDR3 region has 17 residues. V lost 4 bases and J 1 base, leaving 19 bases between the germline ends. Germline V gene data show CDR1 as SGHVS and CDR2 as FNYEAQ. The CDR3 DNA is TGTGCCAGCAGCTCCCCCGGAGGGGACCTTTGGAACACTGAAGCTTTCTTT. This translates into CASSSPGGDLWNTEAFF.

J is TRBJ1-6 and V is TRBV30; 8 bases are a match to TRBD1. Per germline, CDR1 GTSNPN and CDR2 SVGIG (reference sequence). CDR3 length: 14 amino acids. Trimming at V came to 6 bases and at J to 5 bases, leaving 6 bases not matched to a gene. For the CDR3, the DNA is TGTGCCTGTGGACCGGACAGGGATAATTCACCCCTCCACTTT. This translates into CACGPDRDNSPLHF.

The chain has TRBV7-2 and TRBJ2-3; 9 bases align to TRBD2. J lost 1 base, V lost 2 bases, and 4 bases had no gene match. The germline CDR1 and CDR2 sequences are SGHTA and FQGNSA. The CDR3 runs 16 residues. CDR3 in DNA: TGTGCCAGCAGCTTACAATCTAGCGGGGGCACAGATACGCAGTATTTT. Translation gives CASSLQSSGGTDTQYF.

This sequence joins TRBV7-8 and TRBJ2-5, with 9 nucleotides matching TRBD1. The trim removed 0 bases at V and 4 bases at J, leaving 6 bases unmatched. The germline V gene has CDR1 SGHVS and CDR2 FQNEAQ. There are 16 residues in the CDR3. The CDR3 coding sequence is TGTGCCAGCAGCTTAGCGTCCGGACAGGGGTCAGAGACCCAGTACTTC. Amino acid sequence: CASSLASGQGSETQYF.

V usage is TRBV2 and J usage is TRBJ2-7, with a tentative D call TRBD2 (6 bases). The CDR3 extends over 12 amino acids. Germline CDR1 reads SNHLY; CDR2 reads FYNNEI. V was cut by 2 bases and J by 5 bases, with 7 bases left in between. The CDR3 region has the DNA TGTGCCAGCAGTGAAACGGGAGACGAGCAGTACTTC. Protein product: CASSETGDEQYF.

Worth noting for this clone: The germline gene is not matched at one end of the junction; a read error may be the cause. The V gene is TRBV5-8, the J gene TRBJ1-2; TRBD1 matches 7 bases. The CDR3 contains 13 residues. In germline, CDR1 is SGHTS, CDR2 YDEGEE. CDR3 sequence reads: CASSLGQSYGYTF. The CDR3 DNA reads TGTGCCAGCAGTTTGGGACAGTCCTATGGCTACACCTTC.

This clone showed up just once. The chain is built from TRBV4-3 and TRBJ2-7, with TRBD2 as a possible D gene (5 bases). Germline V gives CDR1 LGHNA, CDR2 YSLEER. V was trimmed by 4 bases and J by 0 bases, leaving 13 bases between them. The CDR3 has 15 amino acids. The CDR3 sequence: CASSRDYRASYEQYF. DNA of the CDR3: TGCGCCAGCAGCCGAGACTACCGCGCCTCCTACGAGCAGTACTTC.

This clone showed up just a few times. The V call is TRBV4-2, the J call TRBJ1-4; no clear D. The CDR3 contains 16 residues. Trimming left V 4 bases short and J 0 bases short, with 12 bases between. CDR1 LGHNA and CDR2 YNFKEQ come from the germline V gene. In nucleotides, the CDR3 is TGTGCCAGCAGCCCCGCCGGGAGGGCAACTAATGAAAAACTGTTTTTT. It translates to CASSPAGRATNEKLFF.